A selection of T cell receptor beta chains follows, all from one sample in a study of breast tumors, draining lymph nodes, adjacent tissues. TCRdb re-called the multiplex PCR reads through MiXCR, storing one row per CDR3 protein. The sample holds around 140,000 distinct CDR3 sequences, under 25% seen once. The sample taken for sequencing was axillary lymph node tissue. The receptors shown here come from a female donor with breast cancer. Some clones in this sample may be carry-over from other donors' samples. Both conserved end residues are part of each CDR3. The D gene is left open where the match is weak. Part of the rows lack a size; the others show once, few, many or a class for expanded clones.

TRBJ2-1 TRBD1 . TRBV12-3/TRBV12-4 CASSLEGGYSEQFF TGTGCCAGCAGTTTAGAAGGGGGCTACAGTGAGCAGTTCTTC
TRBJ2-1 . . TRBV6-1 CATRKQFF TGTGCCACCCGTAAGCAGTTCTTC
TRBJ2-1 TRBD2 many TRBV20-1 CSASGTSGRAYNEQFF TGCAGTGCCTCCGGGACTAGCGGGAGGGCCTACAATGAGCAGTTCTTC
TRBJ2-3 TRBD2 many TRBV15 CATSRGRASGNMDTQYF TGTGCCACCAGCAGAGGAAGGGCTAGCGGGAATATGGATACGCAGTATTTT
TRBJ2-1 . many TRBV6-6 CASSYLQFNEQFF TGTGCCAGCAGTTATTTACAGTTCAATGAGCAGTTCTTC
TRBJ2-1 TRBD1 many TRBV4-3 CASSQEPPGTGFNNEQFF TGCGCCAGCAGCCAAGAGCCCCCCGGGACAGGGTTCAACAATGAGCAGTTCTTC
TRBJ2-2 . . TRBV5-1 CASSLGAGRTGELFF TGCGCCAGCAGCTTGGGCGCTGGGCGGACCGGGGAGCTGTTTTTT
TRBJ2-3 . many TRBV29-1 CSVVEDTQYF TGCAGCGTTGTAGAGGATACGCAGTATTTT
TRBJ2-7 . many TRBV27 CAHRVPYEQYF TGTGCCCACAGGGTCCCCTACGAGCAGTACTTC
TRBJ1-4 TRBD1 once TRBV6-2/TRBV6-3 CASGFDREEKLFF TGTGCCAGCGGTTTCGACAGGGAAGAAAAACTGTTTTTT
TRBJ2-7 TRBD1 medium-sized TRBV2 CASNPGQGNYEQYF TGTGCCAGCAACCCGGGACAGGGTAACTACGAGCAGTACTTC